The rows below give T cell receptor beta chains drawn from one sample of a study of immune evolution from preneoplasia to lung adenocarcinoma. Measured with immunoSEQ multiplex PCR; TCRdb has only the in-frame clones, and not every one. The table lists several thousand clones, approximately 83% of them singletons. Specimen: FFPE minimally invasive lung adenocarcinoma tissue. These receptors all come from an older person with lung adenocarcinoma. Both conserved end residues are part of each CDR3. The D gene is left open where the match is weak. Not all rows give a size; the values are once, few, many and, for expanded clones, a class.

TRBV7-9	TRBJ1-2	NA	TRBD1	CASSLVGTVGKENYGYTF	TGTGCCAGCAGCTTAGTGGGGACAGTAGGGAAAGAGAACTATGGCTACACCTTC
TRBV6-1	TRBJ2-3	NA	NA	CASSGWDLSGTDTQYF	TGTGCCAGCAGTGGATGGGACCTCAGTGGCACAGATACGCAGTATTTT
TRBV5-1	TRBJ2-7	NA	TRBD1	CASSLARTGGAYEQYF	TGCGCCAGCAGCTTGGCCAGGACAGGGGGCGCCTACGAGCAGTACTTC
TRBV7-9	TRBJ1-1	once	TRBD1	CASSLSQGLAFF	TGTGCCAGCAGCCTCTCACAGGGGTTGGCTTTCTTT
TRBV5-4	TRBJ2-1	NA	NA	CASSLLDRRNEQFF	TGTGCCAGCAGCTTGTTAGATAGACGGAATGAGCAGTTCTTC
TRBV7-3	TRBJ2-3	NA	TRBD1	CASSSQGWTDTQYF	TGTGCCAGCAGCTCACAGGGGTGGACAGATACGCAGTATTTT
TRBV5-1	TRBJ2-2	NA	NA	CASSLGQSTGELFF	TGCGCCAGCAGCTTGGGACAGTCAACCGGGGAGCTGTTTTTT
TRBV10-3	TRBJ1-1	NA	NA	CAISEGGRRAEAFF	TGTGCCATCAGTGAGGGGGGGAGGAGGGCTGAAGCTTTCTTT
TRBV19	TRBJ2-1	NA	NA	CASSIYRDEQFF	TGTGCCAGTAGTATATACAGGGACGAGCAGTTCTTC
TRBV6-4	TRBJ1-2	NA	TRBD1	CASSEQGAGGYTF	TGTGCCAGCAGCGAACAGGGGGCAGGCGGCTACACCTTC
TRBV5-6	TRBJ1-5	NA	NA	CASSLSNQPQHF	TGTGCCAGCAGCCTTAGCAATCAGCCCCAGCATTTT
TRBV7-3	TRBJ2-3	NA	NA	CASSPTGDTQYF	TGTGCCAGCAGCCCCACAGGGGATACGCAGTATTTT
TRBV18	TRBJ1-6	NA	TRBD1	CASSPGTGYSPLHF	TGTGCCAGCTCACCCGGGACAGGCTATTCACCCCTCCACTTT
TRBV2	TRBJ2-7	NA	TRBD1	CASSDGGGDRGTYEQYF	TGTGCCAGCAGTGATGGTGGCGGGGACAGGGGAACCTACGAGCAGTACTTC
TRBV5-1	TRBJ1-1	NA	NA	CASSFWLNTEAFF	TGCGCCAGCAGCTTCTGGTTAAACACTGAAGCTTTCTTT
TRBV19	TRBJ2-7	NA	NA	CASSRGYSEQYF	TGTGCCAGTAGTAGGGGATACAGCGAGCAGTACTTC
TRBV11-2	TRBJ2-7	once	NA	CASSSNPGTEWTYEQYF	TGTGCCAGCAGCTCCAACCCCGGGACGGAGTGGACCTACGAGCAGTACTTC
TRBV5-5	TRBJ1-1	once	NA	CASSVRAANTEAFF	TGTGCCAGCAGCGTTCGGGCGGCGAACACTGAAGCTTTCTTT
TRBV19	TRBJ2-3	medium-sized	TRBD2	CASISQIAGDTQYF	TGTGCCAGTATATCGCAGATAGCGGGAGATACGCAGTATTTT
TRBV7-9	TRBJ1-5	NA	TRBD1	CASSLGTGAEPQHF	TGTGCCAGCAGCTTAGGGACAGGAGCTGAGCCCCAGCATTTT
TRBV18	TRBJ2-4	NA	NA	CASSFGVAAKNIQYF	TGTGCCAGCTCATTCGGTGTCGCGGCCAAAAACATTCAGTACTTC
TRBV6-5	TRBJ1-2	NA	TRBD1	CASSIGTGSGYTF	TGTGCCAGCAGTATTGGGACAGGGTCTGGCTACACCTTC
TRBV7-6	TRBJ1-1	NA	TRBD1	CASSSHGQGRAFF	TGTGCCAGCAGCAGCCATGGACAGGGACGCGCTTTCTTT
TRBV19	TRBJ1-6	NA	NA	CASSPGDAWVSPLHF	TGTGCCAGTAGTCCAGGGGATGCTTGGGTCTCACCCCTCCACTTT
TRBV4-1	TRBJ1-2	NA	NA	CASSLGTEVYGYTF	TGCGCCAGCAGCCTCGGGACGGAAGTCTATGGCTACACCTTC
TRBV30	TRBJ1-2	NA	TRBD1	CAWSIRQGSYGYTF	TGTGCCTGGAGTATCCGACAGGGGAGCTATGGCTACACCTTC
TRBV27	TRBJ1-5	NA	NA	CASSPQVSNQPQHF	TGTGCCAGCAGTCCGCAGGTTAGCAATCAGCCCCAGCATTTT
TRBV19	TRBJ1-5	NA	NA	CASSTPGQGNQPQHF	TGTGCCAGTAGTACCCCGGGGCAGGGCAATCAGCCCCAGCATTTT
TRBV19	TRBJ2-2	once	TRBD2	CASSARLAGDTGELFF	TGTGCCAGTAGTGCTCGACTAGCGGGGGACACCGGGGAGCTGTTTTTT
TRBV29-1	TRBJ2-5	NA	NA	CSVATGSAVETQYF	TGCAGCGTTGCCACAGGGAGTGCAGTGGAGACCCAGTACTTC
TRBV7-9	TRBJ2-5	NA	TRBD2	CASSLAQRGETQYF	TGTGCCAGCAGCTTAGCGCAGCGGGGAGAGACCCAGTACTTC
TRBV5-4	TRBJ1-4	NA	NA	CASSTRGGKLFF	TGTGCCAGCAGCACCAGGGGTGGAAAACTGTTTTTT
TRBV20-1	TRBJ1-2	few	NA	CSASLYGYTF	TGCAGTGCTAGCCTCTATGGCTACACCTTC
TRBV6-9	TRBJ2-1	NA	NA	CASNKTHTYNEQFF	TGTGCCAGCAACAAAACTCACACCTACAATGAGCAGTTCTTC
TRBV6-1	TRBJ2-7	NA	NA	CASSDYGSYEQYF	TGTGCCAGCAGTGATTATGGGTCTTACGAGCAGTACTTC
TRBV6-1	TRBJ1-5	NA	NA	CASSQDPRGNQPQHF	TGTGCCAGCAGTCAGGACCCTCGAGGCAATCAGCCCCAGCATTTT
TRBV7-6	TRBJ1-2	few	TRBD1	CASSLESGQGTYTF	TGTGCCAGCAGCTTAGAGTCGGGACAGGGGACCTACACCTTC
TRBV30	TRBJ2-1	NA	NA	CAIRGYNEQFF	TGTGCCATTCGAGGCTACAATGAGCAGTTCTTC
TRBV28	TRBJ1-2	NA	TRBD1	CASSKTGVRGYTF	TGTGCCAGCAGTAAGACAGGGGTTCGTGGCTACACCTTC
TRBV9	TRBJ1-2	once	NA	CASSPFGEVYGYTF	TGTGCCAGCAGCCCTTTCGGCGAGGTATATGGCTACACCTTC
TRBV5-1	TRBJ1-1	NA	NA	CASSRYEQGLGNTEAFF	TGCGCCAGCAGCCGTTACGAACAGGGATTGGGGAACACTGAAGCTTTCTTT
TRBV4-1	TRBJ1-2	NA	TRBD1	CASSQGDRREGYTF	TGCGCCAGCAGCCAAGGGGACAGGCGAGAAGGCTACACCTTC
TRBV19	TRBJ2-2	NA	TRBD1	CASSNRQGAGGELFF	TGTGCCAGTAGTAATCGACAGGGGGCGGGCGGGGAGCTGTTTTTT
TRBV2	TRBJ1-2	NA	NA	CASSIANGYTF	TGTGCCAGCAGTATAGCAAATGGCTACACCTTC
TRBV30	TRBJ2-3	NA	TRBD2	CAWSVRGDTQYF	TGTGCCTGGAGTGTGCGGGGGGATACGCAGTATTTT
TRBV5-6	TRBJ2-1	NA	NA	CASSLGARNEQFF	TGTGCCAGCAGCTTGGGAGCCCGTAATGAGCAGTTCTTC
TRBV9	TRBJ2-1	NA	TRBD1	CASSPRDRPYNEQFF	TGTGCCAGCAGCCCCCGGGACAGGCCATACAATGAGCAGTTCTTC
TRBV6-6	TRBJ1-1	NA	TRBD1	CASSLDRGDTEAFF	TGTGCCAGCAGTTTAGACAGGGGAGACACTGAAGCTTTCTTT
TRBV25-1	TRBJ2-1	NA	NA	CASSESGRRGAGNEQFF	TGTGCCAGCAGTGAATCGGGCCGACGGGGGGCAGGGAATGAGCAGTTCTTC
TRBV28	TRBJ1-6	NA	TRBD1	CASSLQGPNSPLHF	TGTGCCAGCAGTCTACAGGGGCCCAATTCACCCCTCCACTTT
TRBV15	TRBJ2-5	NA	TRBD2	CATSTGGQETQYF	TGTGCCACCAGTACGGGGGGACAAGAGACCCAGTACTTC
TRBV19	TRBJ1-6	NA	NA	CASSISGGLPLHF	TGTGCCAGTAGTATATCTGGGGGGCTACCCCTCCACTTT
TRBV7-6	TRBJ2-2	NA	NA	CASGGVITGELFF	TGTGCCAGCGGCGGGGTCATCACCGGGGAGCTGTTTTTT
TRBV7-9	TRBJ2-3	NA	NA	CASRPEGGDTQYF	TGTGCCAGCAGACCCGAGGGCGGGGATACGCAGTATTTT
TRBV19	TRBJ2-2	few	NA	CASSYRNTGELFF	TGTGCCAGTAGCTACAGGAACACCGGGGAGCTGTTTTTT